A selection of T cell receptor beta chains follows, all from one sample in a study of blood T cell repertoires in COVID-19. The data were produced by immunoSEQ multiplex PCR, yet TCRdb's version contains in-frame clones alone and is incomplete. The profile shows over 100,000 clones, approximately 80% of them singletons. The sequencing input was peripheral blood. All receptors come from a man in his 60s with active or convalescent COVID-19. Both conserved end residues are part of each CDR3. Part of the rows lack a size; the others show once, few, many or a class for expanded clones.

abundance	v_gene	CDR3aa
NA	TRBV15	CATSRGTGGYGYTF
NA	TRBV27	CASRGQGVRNSPLHF
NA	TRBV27	CASGSTGGEQFF
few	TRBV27	CASSSGQGVSNTGELFF
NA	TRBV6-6	CASSYSSQGAWGGYTF
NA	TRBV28	CASSPGQGYDQPQHF
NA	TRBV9	CASSVNSNQPQHF
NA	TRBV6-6	CASSRGGRGEKLFF
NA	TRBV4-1	CASSHPDAPESGGYEQYF
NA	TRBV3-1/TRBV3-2	CASSQATPYEQYF
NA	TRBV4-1	CASSRNRGGNQPQHF
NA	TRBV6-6	CASSSGQGGVKDTQYF
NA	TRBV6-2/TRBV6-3	CASSLRLRQGPSSQPQHF
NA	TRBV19	CASSRAQQVSRTEAFF
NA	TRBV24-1	CATSAGGMNTEAFF
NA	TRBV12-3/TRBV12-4	CASSPLGGGYTF
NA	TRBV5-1	CASSGTSGRRVYEQYF
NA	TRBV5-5	CASSLWIRGAQETQYF
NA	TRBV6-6	CASSSVYRGSYNEQFF
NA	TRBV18	CASSHDSGRAQPQYF
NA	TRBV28	CASRPGTGLNQPQHF
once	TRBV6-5	CASTGQYTGELFF
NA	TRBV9	CASRRRGRTNQPQHF
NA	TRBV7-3	CASSSGTSGYNEQFF
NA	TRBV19	CASSIQELAGVKMNTGELFF
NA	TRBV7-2	CASSLVPQGGTEAFF
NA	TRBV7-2	CASSPRTGSNQPQHF
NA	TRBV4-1	CASSQAEGRTYGYTF
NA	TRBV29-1	CSVRLGVEQFF
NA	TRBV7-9	CASSPSGTYEQYF
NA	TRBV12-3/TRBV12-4	CASRAETEAFF
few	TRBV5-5	CASSLGLAIREQFF
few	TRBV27	CASSLGGVAGELFF
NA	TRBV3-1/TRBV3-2	CASSRNPRDRANQPQHF
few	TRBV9	CASSVAEFTDTQYF
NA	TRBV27	CASSPRTGGDEQYF
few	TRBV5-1	CASSLEQGAQPQHF
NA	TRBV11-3	CASSLTIAKNIQYF
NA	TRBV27	CASSPNGANSPLHF
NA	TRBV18	CASSPPGADGYTF
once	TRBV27	CASSFERSSYEQYF
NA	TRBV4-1	CASNPRGEPATDTQYF
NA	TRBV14	CASSHPGQGVNTEAFF
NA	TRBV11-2	CASSLGLGRQFF
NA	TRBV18	CASSPFTQGNEQFF
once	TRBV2	CASSEGRGYMNTEAFF